Presented here are 30 T cell receptor beta chains from one specimen sequenced in a study of blood T cell repertoires in COVID-19. TCRdb's copy holds only in-frame clones and misses some; the assay was immunoSEQ multiplex PCR. The sample has approximately 230,000 clones; more than 70% are singletons. Input material: peripheral blood. The receptor set was obtained from a woman between 40 and 50 years old who had recovered from COVID-19.

This chain connects TRBV6-2 or TRBV6-3 to TRBJ1-2; 7 bases line up with TRBD1. This CDR3 is 15 amino acids long. With V trimmed by 5 bases and J by 4 bases, 10 bases remained unmatched. CDR1 MNHEY and CDR2 SVGEGT come from the germline V gene. CDR3 loop: CASSPRGGSGYGYTF. Written as DNA, the CDR3 is TGTGCCAGCAGTCCCCGAGGGGGCTCAGGCTATGGCTACACCTTC.

The chain combines TRBV4-1 with TRBJ2-5; 13 bases are shared with TRBD2. Germline CDR1 reads MGHRA; CDR2 reads YSYEKL. Unmatched junction bases numbered 3, after V lost 3 bases and J lost 5 bases. The CDR3 consists of 15 residues. CDR3 sequence (DNA): TGCGCCAGCAGCCAGGGACTAGCGGGGAGGGAGACCCAGTACTTC. Translation: CASSQGLAGRETQYF.

The chain carries TRBV2 and TRBJ1-6; a weak D match, TRBD1 (6 bases). Germline CDR1 and CDR2: SNHLY and FYNNEI. V gave up 6 bases and J gave up 6 bases, with 12 bases separating them. The CDR3 totals 14 residues. In nucleotides, the CDR3 is TGTGCCAGCAGCCAGACAGGAATTAATTCACCCCTCCACTTT. It translates to CASSQTGINSPLHF.

This rearrangement joins TRBV4-3 to TRBJ1-2; perhaps TRBD1 as D (5 bases). The V end lost 0 bases, the J end lost 2 bases, and 10 bases lay between the germline ends. The CDR3 is made up of 15 amino acids. The germline V gene has CDR1 LGHNA and CDR2 YSLEER. The CDR3 sequence: CASSQEAGRNYGYTF. Here the CDR3 DNA reads TGCGCCAGCAGCCAAGAGGCAGGGAGGAACTATGGCTACACCTTC.

The J gene is TRBJ1-2, the V gene TRBV5-1; 7 nucleotides match TRBD1. J gave up 8 bases and V 0 bases, and 4 bases lay outside the gene matches. The germline V gene encodes CDR1 SGHRS and CDR2 YFSETQ. This CDR3 comprises 13 residues. CDR3 region: CASSLARGRGYTF. The CDR3 DNA reads TGCGCCAGCAGCTTGGCGAGGGGGCGCGGCTACACCTTC.

This clone was counted only a few times. The rearrangement uses TRBV6-2 or TRBV6-3 and TRBJ2-3; D is perhaps TRBD1 (7 bases). Germline V gives CDR1 MNHEY, CDR2 SVGEGT. V was cut by 5 bases and J by 3 bases, with 15 bases left in between. The CDR3 is 15 amino acids. The CDR3 loop reads CASSTDRAGTDTQYF. The DNA of the CDR3 is TGTGCCAGCAGTACCGACAGGGCGGGGACAGATACGCAGTATTTT.

CDR3 bases: TGTGCCAGTAGTTTAACGGGAGTCCAGACCCAGTACTTC. It codes for CASSLTGVQTQYF. The V and J genes are TRBV19 and TRBJ2-5, with TRBD2 as a possible D gene (6 bases). CDR1 and CDR2 (germline): LNHDA, SQIVND (reference sequence). Trimming left V 5 bases short and J 6 bases short, with 13 bases between. The CDR3 has 13 residues.

The chain employs TRBV6-5 and TRBJ2-5; D gene uncertain. The germline CDR1 and CDR2 sequences are MNHEY and SVGAGI. Trimming removed 6 bases from V and 5 bases from J, with 10 bases in between. This CDR3 spans 12 amino acids. The CDR3 reads CASRVGSETQYF. DNA of the CDR3: TGTGCCAGCAGAGTTGGCTCGGAGACCCAGTACTTC.

The V call is TRBV7-2, the J call TRBJ1-2, with TRBD1 matching over 8 bases. This CDR3 contains 15 residues. The germline V gene encodes CDR1 SGHTA and CDR2 FQGNSA. V lost 5 bases, J lost 0 bases, and 5 bases stayed unmatched. The CDR3: CASSQQGATNYGYTF. The DNA of the CDR3 is TGTGCCAGCAGCCAGCAGGGGGCGACTAACTATGGCTACACCTTC.

The J gene is TRBJ2-7, the V gene TRBV5-4; 7 bases agree with TRBD2. The V and J ends lost 6 bases and 2 bases, in that order; junction bases with no gene match: 11. The CDR3 is made up of 15 amino acids. Looked up from germline, CDR1 is SGHNT and CDR2 is YYREEE (reference sequence). CDR3 loop: CASTLGGGSPYEQYF. The CDR3 DNA follows: TGTGCCAGCACCCTGGGGGGGGGTTCCCCCTACGAGCAGTACTTC.

The chain recombines TRBV19 with TRBJ1-4, with D maybe TRBD1 (5 bases). The CDR3 contains 14 residues. Per germline, CDR1 LNHDA and CDR2 SQIVND (reference sequence). Trimming removed 6 bases at V and 1 base at J, with 9 bases between. CDR3 coding DNA: TGTGCCAGTAGGACCGACAGAACTAATGAAAAACTGTTTTTT. This sequence encodes CASRTDRTNEKLFF.

The CDR3 bases are TGTGCCAGCAGCCCTACAGGAGTAGCCTACGAGCAGTACTTC. Its translation: CASSPTGVAYEQYF. The gene calls are TRBV25-1 and TRBJ2-7; possibly TRBD1 for D (5 bases). This CDR3 comprises 14 residues. V lost 6 bases and J 2 bases, leaving 14 bases between the germline ends. The germline CDR1 and CDR2 sequences are MGHDK and SYGVNS.

This clone was seen only once. In DNA form, the CDR3 reads TGTGCCAGCAGCTCCACCACCCTAGCGGGGGCCTACAATGAGCAGTTCTTC. It encodes CASSSTTLAGAYNEQFF. The rearrangement links TRBV7-2 to TRBJ2-1; TRBD2 aligns across 10 bases. The germline V gene encodes CDR1 SGHTA and CDR2 FQGNSA. With V trimmed by 4 bases and J by 2 bases, 8 bases remained unmatched. This CDR3 contains 17 residues. Filled out from reference TRBV7-2 and TRBJ2-1, the complete variable domain reads GAGVSQSPSNKVTEKGKDVELRCDPISGHTALYWYRQSLGQGLEFLIYFQGNSAPDKSGLPSDRFSAERTGGSVSTLTIQRTQQEDSAVYLCASSSTTLAGAYNEQFFGPGTRLTVL.

The rearrangement links TRBV19 to TRBJ2-7; the D gene is possibly TRBD2 (5 bases). Germline V gives CDR1 LNHDA, CDR2 SQIVND (reference sequence). Trimming stripped 3 bases from V and 3 bases from J, with 12 bases between. There are 14 residues in the CDR3. CDR3 in DNA: TGTGCCAGTAGTATTCCCGGGATGGTCTACGAGCAGTACTTC. This sequence encodes CASSIPGMVYEQYF.

The chain's CDR3 is CAWSGTGFLTFF. In nucleotides, the CDR3 is TGTGCCTGGTCCGGGACAGGGTTTTTGACTTTCTTT. V gene TRBV30 combines with J gene TRBJ1-1, with 9 bases fitting TRBD1. Germline assignment: CDR1 GTSNPN and CDR2 SVGIG (reference sequence). The CDR3 is made up of 12 amino acids. The J segment lost 12 bases and the V segment lost 5 bases, leaving 10 bases of the junction unmatched.

The V call is TRBV18, the J call TRBJ1-1; D unclear. The CDR3 runs to 12 residues. V lost 3 bases, J lost 5 bases, and 7 bases lay in between. Germline V gene data show CDR1 as KGHSH and CDR2 as LQKENI. CDR3: CASSPTGTEAFF. In DNA, the CDR3 is TGTGCCAGCTCACCCACCGGGACTGAAGCTTTCTTT.

This chain connects TRBV30 to TRBJ1-2; maybe TRBD1 (5 bases). Germline V gives CDR1 GTSNPN, CDR2 SVGIG (reference sequence). The CDR3 is 13 amino acids. Trimming stripped 0 bases from V and 6 bases from J, with 11 bases between. The CDR3 loop reads CAWSVRGENGYTF. Written as DNA, the CDR3 is TGTGCCTGGAGTGTACGGGGGGAGAATGGCTACACCTTC.

This chain connects TRBV4-2 to TRBJ1-4, with D possibly TRBD1 on 6 matching bases. The CDR3 totals 17 residues. V dropped 4 bases and J dropped 6 bases, with 21 bases sitting between them. CDR1 is LGHNA and CDR2 is YNFKEQ in the germline V gene. The CDR3 loop is CASSRPDRPGVDEKLFF. DNA of the CDR3: TGTGCCAGCAGCCGCCCCGATAGGCCAGGGGTTGATGAAAAACTGTTTTTT.

This clone was counted only a few times. The CDR3 DNA follows: TGTGCCAGCTCACCATTCGGGACAGGGGGGTTAACCCAGCATTTT. As protein: CASSPFGTGGLTQHF. V is TRBV18 and J is TRBJ1-5; TRBD1 agrees at 11 bases. V lost 2 bases to trimming and J lost 11 bases; unmatched junction nucleotides: 8. The CDR3 consists of 15 residues. The germline CDR1 and CDR2 sequences are KGHSH and LQKENI.

The genes are TRBV30 and TRBJ2-3; weak D call: TRBD1 (6 bases). V was shortened by 0 bases and J by 5 bases, with 12 bases between the two germline ends. This CDR3 is built from 14 residues. Per germline, CDR1 GTSNPN and CDR2 SVGIG (reference sequence). The DNA of the CDR3 is TGTGCCTGGAGTGTACGGGGCAGGGGAGATACGCAGTATTTT. This translates into CAWSVRGRGDTQYF.

This chain connects TRBV28 to TRBJ1-1, with D hard to call. The CDR3 extends over 13 amino acids. V lost 7 bases and J 0 bases, leaving 9 bases between the germline ends. The germline V gene encodes CDR1 MDHEN and CDR2 SYDVKM. The CDR3 DNA reads as TGTGCCAGCATCCCGGACTTGAACACTGAAGCTTTCTTT. It specifies CASIPDLNTEAFF.

This clone was found once. The chain links TRBV28 to TRBJ1-2; 9 nucleotides line up with TRBD1. Per germline, CDR1 MDHEN and CDR2 SYDVKM. The CDR3 runs 14 residues. V gave up 8 bases and J gave up 4 bases; unmatched junction bases: 8. This CDR3 reads CASLGQGLTYGYTF. The CDR3 region has the DNA TGTGCCAGCTTGGGACAGGGCCTCACCTATGGCTACACCTTC.

The gene calls are TRBV11-3 and TRBJ2-5, with 9 bases that match TRBD1. The CDR3 length is 13 residues. Germline V gene sequence: CDR1 SGHNT, CDR2 YENEEA. V shed 4 bases, J shed 3 bases, and the junction held 0 bases outside the gene matches. The CDR3 DNA sequence: TGTGCCAGCAGCTGGACAGGGGAAGAGACCCAGTACTTC. The encoded protein is CASSWTGEETQYF.

V usage is TRBV6-5 and J usage is TRBJ2-5; D not resolved. V was clipped by 6 bases and J by 1 base, with 9 bases between them. The CDR3 runs 13 residues. Germline V gene data show CDR1 as MNHEY and CDR2 as SVGAGI. The CDR3 here is CASSDDTQETQYF. CDR3 DNA sequence: TGTGCCAGCAGCGACGACACCCAAGAGACCCAGTACTTC.

The chain has TRBV4-3 and TRBJ1-3; 8 bases fit TRBD1. This CDR3 region has 15 residues. Germline V gives CDR1 LGHNA, CDR2 YSLEER. V dropped 3 bases and J dropped 1; count of bases not matched to a gene: 2. CDR3 residues: CASSHGQGSGNTIYF. The CDR3, as DNA: TGCGCCAGCAGCCACGGACAGGGTTCTGGAAACACCATATATTTT.

This clone occurred many times. This chain links TRBV25-1 with TRBJ2-7, with TRBD1 matching over 9 bases. The CDR3 length is 15 residues. Germline V lookup: CDR1 MGHDK, CDR2 SYGVNS. V dropped 7 bases and J dropped 7; count of bases not matched to a gene: 14. The CDR3 DNA reads as TGTGCCAGCAACGGACAGGGGTCCACCTTCGGGGAGCAGTACTTC. Encoded protein: CASNGQGSTFGEQYF.

The rearrangement links TRBV11-2 to TRBJ2-1, with 8 bases that match TRBD2. This CDR3 has 16 amino acids. Germline lookup yields CDR1 SGHAT and CDR2 FQNNGV. The V gene end was trimmed by 4 bases and the J gene end by 3 bases; junction bases not matched to a gene: 8. Written as DNA, the CDR3 is TGTGCCAGCAGCTCCTTCGGGGGGGCTGTCTACAATGAGCAGTTCTTC. As protein: CASSSFGGAVYNEQFF.

This clone was seen more than once but under ten times. The chain joins TRBV4-2 to TRBJ1-1; 8 positions agree with TRBD1. In germline, CDR1 is LGHNA, CDR2 YNFKEQ. The CDR3 is 15 amino acids. The V gene end was trimmed by 4 bases and the J gene end by 1 base; junction bases not matched to a gene: 5. CDR3 sequence reads: CASSPLQGENTEAFF. CDR3 DNA sequence: TGTGCCAGCAGCCCCTTACAGGGGGAGAACACTGAAGCTTTCTTT.

The chain combines TRBV28 with TRBJ2-1, with TRBD1 matching 7 bases. This CDR3 region has 15 residues. The ends lost 6 bases at V and 2 bases at J; junction bases unmatched: 7. Per the germline V gene, CDR1 is MDHEN and CDR2 is SYDVKM. The chain's CDR3 is CASSDRVHTYNEQFF. The DNA for the CDR3 is TGTGCCAGCAGCGACAGGGTCCATACCTACAATGAGCAGTTCTTC.

The V call is TRBV23-1, the J call TRBJ2-5; D is perhaps TRBD2 (5 bases). TRBV23-1 is an ORF; its function is uncertain. V was clipped by 0 bases and J by 6 bases, with 17 bases between them. The CDR3 is made up of 16 amino acids. The CDR3 here is CASSQSAPEAGQTQYF. CDR3 in DNA: TGCGCCAGCAGTCAATCCGCCCCGGAGGCCGGGCAGACCCAGTACTTC.